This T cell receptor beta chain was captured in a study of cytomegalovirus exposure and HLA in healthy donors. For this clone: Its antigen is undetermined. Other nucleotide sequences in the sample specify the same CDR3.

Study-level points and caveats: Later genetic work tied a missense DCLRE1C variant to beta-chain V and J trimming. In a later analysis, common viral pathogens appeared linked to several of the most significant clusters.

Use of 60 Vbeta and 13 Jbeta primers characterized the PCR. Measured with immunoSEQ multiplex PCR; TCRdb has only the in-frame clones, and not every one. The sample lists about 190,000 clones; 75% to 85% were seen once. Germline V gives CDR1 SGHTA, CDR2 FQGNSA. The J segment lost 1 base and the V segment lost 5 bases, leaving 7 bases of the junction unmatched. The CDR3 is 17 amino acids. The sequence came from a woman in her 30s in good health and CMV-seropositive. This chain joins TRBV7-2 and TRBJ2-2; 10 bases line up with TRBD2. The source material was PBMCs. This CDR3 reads CASSNSWTSGNTGELFF. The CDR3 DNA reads TGTGCCAGCAGCAACTCGTGGACTAGCGGGAACACCGGGGAGCTGTTTTTT.